This T cell receptor beta chain was sequenced for a study of blood T cell repertoires in COVID-19. At the level of the study: T cells, B-cell-depleted T cells, or PBMCs supplied cDNA or gDNA.

CDR3 length: 16 residues. Germline V gene sequence: CDR1 KGHSH, CDR2 LQKENI. V lost 6 bases to trimming and J lost 7 bases; unmatched junction nucleotides: 6. Method: immunoSEQ multiplex PCR; TCRdb's copy keeps in-frame clones and lacks some. The sample lists 130,000 to 150,000 clones, approximately 86% occurring once. The sequenced sample was peripheral blood. This TCR was sampled from a man in his 70s with acute or convalescent COVID-19. The chain has TRBV18 and TRBJ2-4; 16 nucleotides align to TRBD2. The CDR3 region has the DNA TGTGCCAGCTCGTCGGGACTAGCGGGGGGGATGAACATTCAGTACTTC. This sequence encodes CASSSGLAGGMNIQYF.